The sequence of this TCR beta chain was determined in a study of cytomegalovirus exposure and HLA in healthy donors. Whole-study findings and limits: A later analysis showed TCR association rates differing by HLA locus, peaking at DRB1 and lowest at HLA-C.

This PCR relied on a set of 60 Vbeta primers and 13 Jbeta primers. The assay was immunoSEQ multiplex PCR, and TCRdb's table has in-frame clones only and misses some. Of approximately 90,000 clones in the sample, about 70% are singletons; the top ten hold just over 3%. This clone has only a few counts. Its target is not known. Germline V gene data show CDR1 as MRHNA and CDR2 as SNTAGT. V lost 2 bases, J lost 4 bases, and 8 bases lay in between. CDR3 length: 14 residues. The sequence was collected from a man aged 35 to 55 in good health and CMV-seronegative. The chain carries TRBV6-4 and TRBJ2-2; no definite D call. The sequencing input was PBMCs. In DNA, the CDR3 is TGTGCCAGCAGTGACCCCTCCGTCACCGGGGAGCTGTTTTTT. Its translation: CASSDPSVTGELFF.